This T cell receptor beta chain comes out of a study of technical replicates of blood from several donors. CDR1 MNHEY and CDR2 SVGAGI come from the germline V gene. This CDR3 region has 15 residues. The V end lost 8 bases, the J end lost 7 bases, and 20 bases lay between the germline ends. The method was immunoSEQ multiplex PCR; TCRdb's version includes in-frame clones alone and lacks a portion of them. Of about 83,000 clones listed, under 95% are singletons. This clone was counted only a few times. The sample consisted of T cells isolated from PBMCs. The sequence was obtained from a human donor in good health. The rearrangement joins TRBV6-5 to TRBJ1-4; D is possibly TRBD1 (5 bases). The CDR3 region is CASQLTYMGGEKLFF. The CDR3 DNA follows: TGTGCCAGCCAACTGACGTACATGGGGGGTGAAAAACTGTTTTTT.